A single count supports the clone carrying this T cell receptor beta chain. The data are from a study of cytomegalovirus exposure and HLA in healthy donors. Trimming at V came to 5 bases and at J to 1 base, leaving 6 bases not matched to a gene. CDR3 length: 17 residues. CDR1 and CDR2 from the germline V gene are LNHDA and SQIVND (reference sequence). The PCR contained 60 Vbeta and 13 Jbeta primers. The protocol was immunoSEQ multiplex PCR, while the TCRdb copy is restricted to in-frame clones and leaves out a portion. The sample carries a few hundred thousand clones, 80% recorded once. This receptor was taken from a girl aged 2 to 9 in good health and CMV-seronegative. The rearrangement uses TRBV19 and TRBJ2-7, with TRBD2 matching 15 bases. Material for sequencing was PBMCs. CDR3 sequence reads: CASSDGLAGGLSYEQYF. The CDR3 coding sequence is TGTGCCAGTAGTGACGGACTAGCGGGGGGGCTTTCCTACGAGCAGTACTTC.